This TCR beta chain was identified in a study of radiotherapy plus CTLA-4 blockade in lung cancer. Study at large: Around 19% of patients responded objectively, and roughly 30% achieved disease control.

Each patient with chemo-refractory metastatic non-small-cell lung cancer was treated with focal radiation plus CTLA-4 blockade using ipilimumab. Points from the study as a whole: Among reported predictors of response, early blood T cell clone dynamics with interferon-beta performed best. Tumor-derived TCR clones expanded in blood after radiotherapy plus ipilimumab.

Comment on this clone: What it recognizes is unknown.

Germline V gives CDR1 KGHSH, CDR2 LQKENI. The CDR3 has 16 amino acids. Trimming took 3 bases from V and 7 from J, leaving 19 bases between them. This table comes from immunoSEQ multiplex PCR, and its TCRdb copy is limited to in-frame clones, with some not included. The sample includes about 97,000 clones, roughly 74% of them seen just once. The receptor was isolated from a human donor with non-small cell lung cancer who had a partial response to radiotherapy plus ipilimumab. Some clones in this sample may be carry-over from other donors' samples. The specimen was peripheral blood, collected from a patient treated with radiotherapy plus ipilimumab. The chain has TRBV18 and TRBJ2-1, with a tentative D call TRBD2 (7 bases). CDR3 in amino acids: CASSPQLGGAGNEQFF. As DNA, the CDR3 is TGTGCCAGCTCACCCCAGTTGGGGGGGGCCGGGAATGAGCAGTTCTTC.